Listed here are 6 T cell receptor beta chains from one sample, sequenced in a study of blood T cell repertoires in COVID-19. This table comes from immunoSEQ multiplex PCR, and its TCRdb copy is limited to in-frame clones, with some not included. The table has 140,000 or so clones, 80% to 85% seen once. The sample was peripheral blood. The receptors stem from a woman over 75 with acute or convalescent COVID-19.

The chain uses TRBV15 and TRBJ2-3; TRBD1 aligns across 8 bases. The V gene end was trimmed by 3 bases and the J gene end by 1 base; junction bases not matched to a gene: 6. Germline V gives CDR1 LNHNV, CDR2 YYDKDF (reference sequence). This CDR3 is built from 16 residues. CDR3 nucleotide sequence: TGTGCCACCAGCAGTATCCAGGGGGCTGGCACAGATACGCAGTATTTT. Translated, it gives CATSSIQGAGTDTQYF.

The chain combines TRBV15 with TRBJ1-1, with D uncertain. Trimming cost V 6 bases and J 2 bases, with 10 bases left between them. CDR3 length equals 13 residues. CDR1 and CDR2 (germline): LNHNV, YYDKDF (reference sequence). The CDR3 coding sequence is TGTGCCACCAGAAGCGGTTTAAACACTGAAGCTTTCTTT. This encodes CATRSGLNTEAFF. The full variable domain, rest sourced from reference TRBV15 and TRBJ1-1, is DAMVIQNPRYQVTQFGKPVTLSCSQTLNHNVMYWYQQKSSQAPKLLFHYYDKDFNNEADTPDNFQSRRPNTSFCFLDIRSPGLGDTAMYLCATRSGLNTEAFFGQGTRLTVV.

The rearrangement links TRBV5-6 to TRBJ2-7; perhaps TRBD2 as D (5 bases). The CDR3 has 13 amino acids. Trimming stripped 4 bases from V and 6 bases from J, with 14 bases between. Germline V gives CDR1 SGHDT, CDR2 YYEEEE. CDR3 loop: CASSPKLVAEQYF. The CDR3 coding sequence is TGTGCCAGCAGCCCTAAACTAGTTGCCGAGCAGTACTTC. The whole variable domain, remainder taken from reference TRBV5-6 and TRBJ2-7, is DAGVTQSPTHLIKTRGQQVTLRCSPKSGHDTVSWYQQALGQGPQFIFQYYEEEERQRGNFPDRFSGHQFPNYSSELNVNALLLGDSALYLCASSPKLVAEQYFGPGTRLTVT.

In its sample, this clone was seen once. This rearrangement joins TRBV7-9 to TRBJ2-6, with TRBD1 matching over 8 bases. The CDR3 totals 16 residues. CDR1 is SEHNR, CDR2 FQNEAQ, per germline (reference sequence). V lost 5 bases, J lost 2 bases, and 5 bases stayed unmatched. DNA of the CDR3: TGTGCCAGCAGCCCGCAGGGGGCGGCTGGGGCCAACGTCCTGACTTTC. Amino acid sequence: CASSPQGAAGANVLTF.

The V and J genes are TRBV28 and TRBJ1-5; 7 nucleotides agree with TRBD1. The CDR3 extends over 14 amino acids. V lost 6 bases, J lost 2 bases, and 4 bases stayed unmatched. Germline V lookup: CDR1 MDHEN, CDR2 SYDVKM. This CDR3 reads CASSSTGGNQPQHF. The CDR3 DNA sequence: TGTGCCAGCAGCTCAACAGGGGGCAATCAGCCCCAGCATTTT.

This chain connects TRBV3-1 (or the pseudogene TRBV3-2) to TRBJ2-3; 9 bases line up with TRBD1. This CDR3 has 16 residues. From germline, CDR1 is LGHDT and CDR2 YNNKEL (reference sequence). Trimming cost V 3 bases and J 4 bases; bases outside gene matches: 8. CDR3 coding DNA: TGTGCCAGCAGCCACCCGGGACAGGGATGGGCAGATACGCAGTATTTT. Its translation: CASSHPGQGWADTQYF.